These 18 T cell receptor beta chains were all obtained from the same sample, sequenced in a study of cytomegalovirus exposure and HLA in healthy donors. PCR was performed using 60 Vbeta and 13 Jbeta primers. Sequenced by immunoSEQ multiplex PCR; TCRdb stores in-frame clones only, minus some. The sample shows about 77,000 clones, more than 75% of them seen only once. Specimen: PBMCs. These receptor sequences come from a man aged 35-49 years in good health and CMV-seronegative.

With regard to this clone: The same CDR3 is also encoded by other DNA sequences in this sample. The chain carries TRBV29-1 and TRBJ1-1; TRBD1 matches at 10 bases. Germline V lookup: CDR1 SQVTM, CDR2 ANQGSEA. Trimming removed 6 bases from V and 6 bases from J; junction bases left unmatched: 7. The CDR3 extends over 13 amino acids. CDR3 protein: CSVVGQGRPEAFF. The DNA of the CDR3 is TGCAGCGTCGTGGGACAGGGGAGGCCTGAAGCTTTCTTT.

This rearrangement joins TRBV6-6 to TRBJ2-3; 12 positions agree with TRBD2. With V trimmed by 2 bases and J by 4 bases, 1 base remained unmatched. The CDR3 runs 15 residues. Germline V lookup: CDR1 MNHNY, CDR2 SVGAGI (reference sequence). The CDR3, as DNA: TGTGCCAGCAGTTACGCTAGCGGGGGGGCAGATACGCAGTATTTT. Its protein is CASSYASGGADTQYF.

The chain joins TRBV4-2 to TRBJ1-2; D is ambiguous. The germline V gene has CDR1 LGHNA and CDR2 YNFKEQ. CDR3 size: 16 residues. Between the trimmed V and J ends, which lost 4 bases and 0 bases, there was a span of 15 bases. The CDR3 nucleotides read TGTGCCAGCAGCCGAAATGAGGCCGGAACTAACTATGGCTACACCTTC. Translated: CASSRNEAGTNYGYTF.

The chain joins TRBV5-1 to TRBJ2-5, with TRBD2 as a possible D gene (5 bases). The CDR3 has 16 amino acids. Per germline, CDR1 SGHRS and CDR2 YFSETQ. V lost 1 base, J lost 3 bases, and 16 bases lay in between. For the CDR3, the DNA is TGCGCCAGCAGCTTGAGTCCGGCCGCCGGGGAAGAGACCCAGTACTTC. It specifies CASSLSPAAGEETQYF.

The chain uses TRBV7-6 and TRBJ2-1, with TRBD2 matching over 10 bases. The V gene's germline CDR1 is SGHVS and CDR2 FNYEAQ. Unmatched junction bases numbered 3, after V lost 2 bases and J lost 5 bases. The CDR3 spans 15 residues. CDR3 bases: TGTGCCAGCAGCTTACAAGCGGGGGGGCACAATGAGCAGTTCTTC. This sequence encodes CASSLQAGGHNEQFF.

The rearrangement links TRBV5-6 to TRBJ1-1, with D possibly matching TRBD1 (6 bases). This CDR3 contains 13 residues. Trimming pared 2 bases from V and 6 bases from J, leaving 11 bases between. Germline-derived CDR1 and CDR2 are SGHDT and YYEEEE. DNA of the CDR3: TGTGCCAGCAGCTTTCAGGGGTATGCTGAAGCTTTCTTT. Protein product: CASSFQGYAEAFF.

On this clone: Germline and junction disagree at one end, which may indicate a read error. The chain carries TRBV6-5 and TRBJ1-2; TRBD1 might be the D (5 bases). CDR1 is MNHEY, CDR2 SVGAGI, per germline. The CDR3 sequence is 15 residues long. CDR3 in DNA: TGTGCCAGCAGGCTACAGGCCGTAGCTAACTATGGCTACCCCTTC. This translates into CASRLQAVANYGYPF.

The CDR3 spells CASSLKGGRDTF. Written as DNA, the CDR3 is TGTGCCAGCAGCTTGAAGGGAGGGAGGGACACCTTC. V usage is TRBV11-2 and J usage is TRBJ1-2; D unresolved. CDR1 is SGHAT, CDR2 FQNNGV, per germline. The CDR3 runs 12 residues. The V end was cut by 3 bases, the J end by 12 bases, with 14 bases between.

Written as DNA, the CDR3 is TGTGCCAGTAGTATTCGGCAGGGGTTTGGTGAAGCTTTCTTT. Translating it yields CASSIRQGFGEAFF. The rearrangement links TRBV19 to TRBJ1-1, with a possible D match to TRBD1 (6 bases). The CDR3 totals 14 residues. V was shortened by 3 bases and J by 7 bases, with 15 bases between the two germline ends. CDR1 and CDR2 from the germline V gene are LNHDA and SQIVND (reference sequence).

This clone was seen a few times. This chain connects TRBV7-9 to TRBJ1-1; 9 bases line up with TRBD1. CDR1 is SEHNR and CDR2 is FQNEAQ in the germline V gene (reference sequence). Losses at the gene ends were 5 bases for V and 10 bases for J; bases not matched to a gene: 17. The CDR3 has 16 amino acids. In nucleotides, the CDR3 is TGTGCCAGCAGCCCAGACGGAACCGGGACAGGGAGGGGAGCTTTCTTT. Translation: CASSPDGTGTGRGAFF.

This rearrangement joins TRBV27 to TRBJ2-2, with 7 nucleotides matching TRBD2. CDR3 size: 16 residues. Trimming cost V 6 bases and J 5 bases; bases outside gene matches: 12. Per germline, CDR1 MNHEY and CDR2 SMNVEV (reference sequence). The CDR3 region has the DNA TGTGCCAGCAGGCCGAGGGGCGGGGGAGATACCGGGGAGCTGTTTTTT. Translated: CASRPRGGGDTGELFF.

The V and J genes are TRBV7-2 and TRBJ1-6, with D perhaps TRBD1 (5 bases). V lost 3 bases to trimming and J lost 2 bases, with 14 bases between them. This CDR3 region has 17 residues. Germline V gives CDR1 SGHTA, CDR2 FQGNSA. This CDR3 is CASSFPPGGTYNSPLHF. The CDR3 DNA reads as TGTGCCAGCAGCTTTCCCCCCGGGGGGACCTATAATTCACCCCTCCACTTT.

Here the CDR3 reads CASSPGQGGEQFF. The CDR3 region has the DNA TGTGCCAGCAGCCCCGGACAGGGTGGTGAGCAGTTCTTC. The chain couples TRBV7-3 to TRBJ2-1, with 8 nucleotides matching TRBD1. Germline V CDR1 and CDR2: SGHTA, FQGTGA. CDR3 length: 13 amino acids. V dropped 5 bases and J dropped 9; count of bases not matched to a gene: 6.

This clone has more than one count but fewer than ten. This chain joins TRBV4-3 and TRBJ1-6; TRBD1 is a possible D gene (5 bases). This CDR3 is built from 16 residues. The V gene's germline CDR1 is LGHNA and CDR2 YSLEER. The V end was cut by 2 bases, the J end by 7 bases, with 15 bases between. DNA of the CDR3: TGCGCCAGCAGCCAACGCAGGGCTCCAACGAATTCACCCCTCCACTTT. Translating it yields CASSQRRAPTNSPLHF.

This clone was seen a single time. The gene calls are TRBV5-1 and TRBJ2-5, with a possible D match to TRBD2 (6 bases). Trimming removed 6 bases from V and 5 bases from J, with 17 bases in between. The CDR3 is made up of 14 amino acids. Germline V gene data show CDR1 as SGHRS and CDR2 as YFSETQ. The CDR3 DNA sequence: TGCGCCAGCACCGCCGGATCGGAGGGGGAGACCCAGTACTTC. Translation: CASTAGSEGETQYF.

The chain recombines TRBV9 with TRBJ2-2; D is unresolved. CDR1 and CDR2 (germline): SGDLS, YYNGEE. The CDR3 is 15 residues long. Trimming stripped 0 bases from V and 3 bases from J, with 9 bases between. In DNA form, the CDR3 reads TGTGCCAGCAGCGTAGACGCCAGATACACCGGGGAGCTGTTTTTT. Residues: CASSVDARYTGELFF. The complete variable domain, with remaining parts taken from reference TRBV9 and TRBJ2-2, reads DSGVTQTPKHLITATGQRVTLRCSPRSGDLSVYWYQQSLDQGLQFLIQYYNGEERAKGNILERFSAQQFPDLHSELNLSSLELGDSALYFCASSVDARYTGELFFGEGSRLTVL.

To note about this clone: This sample includes further DNA sequences coding for the same CDR3. The chain has TRBV6-5 and TRBJ1-5, with D tentatively TRBD1 (6 bases). Germline CDR1 MNHEY, CDR2 SVGAGI. V was pared by 6 bases and J by 2 bases, with 8 bases between. The length of the CDR3 is 13 residues. The DNA for the CDR3 is TGTGCCAGCAGGAGACAGGGCAATCAGCCCCAGCATTTT. Its protein product is CASRRQGNQPQHF.

There are a few counts of this clone. Compared with germline, one end of the junction differs, possibly owing to a read error. The gene calls are TRBV4-1 and TRBJ2-7, with 7 bases matching TRBD2. Looked up from germline, CDR1 is MGHRA and CDR2 is YSYEKL. The CDR3 length is 13 residues. The CDR3 bases are TGCGCCAGCAGCCAAGAATTCGGGGGGAATCTAGACTTC. Encoded protein: CASSQEFGGNLDF.